The clone carrying this TCR beta chain turned up a few times. Its specificity is not known. The entirety of the isolated RNA underwent reverse transcription, so expressed TCRB transcripts were sequenced. Libraries were prepared by immunoSEQ multiplex PCR; TCRdb keeps only in-frame clonotypes and omits some of them. The table includes about 340,000 clones, roughly 14% detected once. The entry originates in a study of beta chain features in type 1 diabetes. Points from the study as a whole: The cDNA sequencing approach could over-represent high-TCR-expressing cells. Type 1 diabetes patients showed a moderate but significant shortening of TCRB CDR3s in all four CD4+ subsets.

The material sequenced was naive CD4+ T cells from blood. The sequence came from a woman aged 18-30 years with type 1 diabetes.

The CDR3 region is CASRTPLTDTQYF. CDR3 nucleotide sequence: TGTGCCAGCAGGACTCCCCTCACAGATACGCAGTATTTT. The rearrangement links TRBV27 to TRBJ2-3; D is ambiguous. With 6 bases removed from V and 2 bases from J, the gap between germline ends came to 9 bases. The CDR3 spans 13 residues. CDR1 is MNHEY, CDR2 SMNVEV, per germline (reference sequence).